These T cell receptor beta chains were read from a single sample in a study of cytomegalovirus exposure and HLA in healthy donors. Produced via immunoSEQ multiplex PCR; TCRdb's table is partial and in-frame only. The data hold 100,000 to 150,000 clones, with about three quarters observed a single time. The sequenced sample consisted of PBMCs. Receptor source: a man between 50 and 59 years old in good health and CMV-seronegative. Each CDR3 is given with its conserved first and last residue. The D gene is left open where the match is weak. The size field is filled for only some rows; it gives once, few, many or a size class.

D: TRBD1; J: TRBJ1-1; V: TRBV4-2; size: few; CDR3: CASSRKSGQGGGAEAFF; DNA: TGTGCCAGCAGCCGAAAAAGTGGACAGGGGGGGGGCGCTGAAGCTTTCTTT
D: NA; J: TRBJ1-1; V: TRBV5-4; size: few; CDR3: CASSSLTGNTEAFF; DNA: TGTGCCAGCAGCTCCCTGACAGGGAACACTGAAGCTTTCTTT
D: TRBD1; J: TRBJ1-1; V: TRBV19; size: NA; CDR3: CASSFGGGDTEKNTEAFF; DNA: TGTGCCAGTAGTTTCGGAGGGGGCGACACTGAAAAGAACACTGAAGCTTTCTTT
D: TRBD1; J: TRBJ2-7; V: TRBV5-4; size: NA; CDR3: CASSLGDRFYEQYF; DNA: TGTGCCAGCAGCTTGGGGGACAGGTTCTACGAGCAGTACTTC
D: TRBD1; J: TRBJ2-5; V: TRBV5-1; size: NA; CDR3: CASSGLDRIQETQYF; DNA: TGCGCCAGCAGCGGCCTGGACAGGATCCAAGAGACCCAGTACTTC
D: TRBD1; J: TRBJ2-7; V: TRBV23-1; size: NA; CDR3: CASSGRDSSYEQYF; DNA: TGCGCCAGCAGTGGCCGGGACAGCTCCTACGAGCAGTACTTC
D: TRBD1; J: TRBJ1-1; V: TRBV18; size: few; CDR3: CASSPIQGATEAFF; DNA: TGTGCCAGCTCACCCATACAGGGGGCCACTGAAGCTTTCTTT
D: NA; J: TRBJ2-1; V: TRBV6-1; size: NA; CDR3: CASNGQSYNEQFF; DNA: TGTGCCAGCAACGGACAGTCCTACAATGAGCAGTTCTTC
D: NA; J: TRBJ2-3; V: TRBV11-2; size: NA; CDR3: CASSPLTRVRGDTQYF; DNA: TGTGCCAGCAGCCCCTTGACTAGGGTTCGCGGAGATACGCAGTATTTT
D: NA; J: TRBJ1-4; V: TRBV10-3; size: NA; CDR3: CAISESGTSTNEKLFF; DNA: TGTGCCATCAGTGAGTCCGGGACATCAACTAATGAAAAACTGTTTTTT
D: TRBD1; J: TRBJ2-5; V: TRBV7-9; size: NA; CDR3: CSSSLLQGVQETQYF; DNA: TGTTCCAGCAGCTTACTACAGGGGGTCCAAGAGACCCAGTACTTC
D: TRBD1; J: TRBJ1-1; V: TRBV19; size: few; CDR3: CASSIATGRKSTEAFF; DNA: TGTGCCAGTAGTATAGCGACAGGGAGGAAGAGCACTGAAGCTTTCTTT
D: TRBD1; J: TRBJ1-2; V: TRBV5-1; size: NA; CDR3: CASSREWDGRGDNYGYTF; DNA: TGCGCCAGCAGCAGAGAGTGGGATGGCAGGGGGGATAACTATGGCTACACCTTC
D: TRBD1; J: TRBJ2-7; V: TRBV5-8; size: NA; CDR3: CASSPGQYLYEQYF; DNA: TGTGCCAGCAGCCCGGGACAGTATCTCTACGAGCAGTACTTC
D: NA; J: TRBJ2-7; V: TRBV4-1; size: NA; CDR3: CASSQGSGSTYEQYF; DNA: TGCGCCAGCAGCCAGGGGTCGGGGTCGACCTACGAGCAGTACTTC
D: NA; J: TRBJ2-2; V: TRBV11-1; size: few; CDR3: CASSKQGTIGTGELFF; DNA: TGTGCCAGCAGCAAACAGGGTACGATTGGCACCGGGGAGCTGTTTTTT
D: NA; J: TRBJ2-2; V: TRBV5-1; size: NA; CDR3: CASSFGAGGITGELFF; DNA: TGCGCCAGCAGCTTTGGAGCAGGGGGGATCACCGGGGAGCTGTTTTTT
D: TRBD2; J: TRBJ2-3; V: TRBV4-2; size: NA; CDR3: CASSPRTSGVNTQYF; DNA: TGTGCCAGCAGCCCCCGGACTAGCGGGGTGAATACGCAGTATTTT
D: TRBD2; J: TRBJ2-3; V: TRBV5-1; size: once; CDR3: CASSSSGRTDTQYF; DNA: TGCGCCAGCAGCTCTAGCGGGAGGACAGATACGCAGTATTTT
D: TRBD2; J: TRBJ2-1; V: TRBV7-9; size: once; CDR3: CASSLAGETYNEQFF; DNA: TGTGCCAGCAGCCTCGCGGGGGAGACGTACAATGAGCAGTTCTTC
D: NA; J: TRBJ1-2; V: TRBV5-1; size: NA; CDR3: CASSLSRQSGYTF; DNA: TGCGCCAGCAGCTTGTCTCGACAGAGTGGCTACACCTTC
D: TRBD2; J: TRBJ2-1; V: TRBV4-3; size: once; CDR3: CASSQEALAGGEQFF; DNA: TGCGCCAGCAGCCAAGAGGCCCTAGCGGGGGGTGAGCAGTTCTTC
D: NA; J: TRBJ2-2; V: TRBV11-3; size: NA; CDR3: CASSFEGDTGELFF; DNA: TGTGCCAGCAGCTTTGAGGGGGACACCGGGGAGCTGTTCTTT
D: TRBD1; J: TRBJ1-1; V: TRBV6-5; size: NA; CDR3: CASSRPTGANTEAFF; DNA: TGTGCCAGCAGTCGCCCGACAGGGGCGAACACTGAAGCTTTCTTT
D: NA; J: TRBJ2-4; V: TRBV6-1; size: NA; CDR3: CASSGQYRAKNIQYF; DNA: TGTGCCAGCAGTGGGCAGTACAGGGCCAAAAACATTCAGTACTTC
D: TRBD1; J: TRBJ1-6; V: TRBV5-1; size: few; CDR3: CASSLDGTGNKSPLHF; DNA: TGCGCCAGCAGCTTGGACGGGACAGGGAATAAGTCACCCCTCCACTTT
D: NA; J: TRBJ2-3; V: TRBV5-1; size: once; CDR3: CASSLDLALTDTQYF; DNA: TGCGCCAGCAGCTTGGATCTAGCCCTCACAGATACGCAGTATTTT
D: NA; J: TRBJ1-6; V: TRBV7-6; size: NA; CDR3: CASSLAQGDNSPLHF; DNA: TGTGCCAGCAGCTTAGCACAGGGAGATAATTCACCCCTCCACTTT
D: NA; J: TRBJ1-5; V: TRBV19; size: few; CDR3: CASRMGGVGGYQPQHF; DNA: TGTGCCAGTAGGATGGGAGGAGTCGGGGGGTATCAGCCCCAGCATTTT
D: NA; J: TRBJ2-7; V: TRBV9; size: NA; CDR3: CASGPAGGEQYF; DNA: TGTGCCAGCGGCCCCGCGGGTGGCGAGCAGTACTTC
D: NA; J: TRBJ1-1; V: TRBV11-2; size: NA; CDR3: CASSPRGGRIREAFF; DNA: TGTGCCAGCAGCCCGAGAGGGGGTCGCATCCGTGAAGCTTTCTTT
D: NA; J: TRBJ1-1; V: TRBV4-1; size: few; CDR3: CASSQDPGVQYTEAFF; DNA: TGCGCCAGCAGCCAAGATCCTGGTGTCCAGTACACTGAAGCTTTCTTT
D: NA; J: TRBJ1-4; V: TRBV4-1; size: NA; CDR3: CASSQEQGAATNEKLFF; DNA: TGCGCCAGCAGCCAAGAACAGGGAGCGGCAACTAATGAAAAACTGTTTTTT
D: NA; J: TRBJ2-2; V: TRBV4-2; size: once; CDR3: CASSQPVSSGTGELFF; DNA: TGTGCCAGCAGCCAGCCAGTCTCGTCAGGCACCGGGGAGCTGTTTTTT
D: TRBD2; J: TRBJ2-5; V: TRBV5-1; size: NA; CDR3: CASSSGLAGGETQYF; DNA: TGCGCCAGCAGCTCGGGACTAGCGGGGGGAGAGACCCAGTACTTC
D: NA; J: TRBJ1-1; V: TRBV7-2; size: NA; CDR3: CASSLNRVGSTEAFF; DNA: TGTGCCAGCAGCTTAAACAGGGTGGGGAGCACTGAAGCTTTCTTT
D: TRBD1; J: TRBJ1-6; V: TRBV4-1; size: NA; CDR3: CASSQDVRGRRNSPLHF; DNA: TGCGCCAGCAGCCAAGATGTCAGGGGGCGTAGAAATTCACCCCTCCACTTT
D: NA; J: TRBJ1-5; V: TRBV19; size: NA; CDR3: CASSIDRGEDSNQPQHF; DNA: TGTGCCAGTAGTATAGATCGGGGAGAAGATAGCAATCAGCCCCAGCATTTT
D: TRBD1; J: TRBJ2-7; V: TRBV7-2; size: few; CDR3: CASSVRQGSYEQYF; DNA: TGTGCCAGCAGCGTGAGACAGGGGTCCTACGAGCAGTACTTC
D: NA; J: TRBJ1-2; V: TRBV2; size: NA; CDR3: CASSGWTLNGYTF; DNA: TGTGCCAGCAGTGGTTGGACACTAAACGGCTACACCTTC
D: NA; J: TRBJ2-7; V: TRBV7-2; size: few; CDR3: CASSLVRAGEQYF; DNA: TGTGCCAGCAGCTTAGTACGAGCGGGTGAGCAGTACTTC
D: TRBD1; J: TRBJ2-3; V: TRBV19; size: NA; CDR3: CASSIGVGTGEPDTQYF; DNA: TGTGCCAGTAGTATAGGCGTGGGGACAGGGGAACCAGATACGCAGTATTTT
D: TRBD1; J: TRBJ2-5; V: TRBV5-1; size: NA; CDR3: CASSPGTGLQETQYF; DNA: TGCGCCAGCAGCCCCGGGACAGGGTTACAAGAGACCCAGTACTTC
D: NA; J: TRBJ1-1; V: TRBV5-5; size: NA; CDR3: CASSLGFGTEAFF; DNA: TGTGCCAGCAGCCTCGGGTTTGGCACTGAAGCTTTCTTT
D: TRBD1; J: TRBJ2-7; V: TRBV5-3; size: few; CDR3: CARRPRQGRFVPVSYEQYF; DNA: TGTGCCAGAAGACCCAGACAGGGTAGGTTCGTACCGGTCTCCTACGAGCAGTACTTC
D: NA; J: TRBJ1-2; V: TRBV7-9; size: NA; CDR3: CSSSSTGGYTF; DNA: TGTTCCAGCAGCTCCACGGGTGGCTACACCTTC
D: NA; J: TRBJ2-7; V: TRBV29-1; size: NA; CDR3: CSVAGTANSYEQYF; DNA: TGCAGCGTAGCAGGCACGGCTAACTCCTACGAGCAGTACTTC
D: NA; J: TRBJ2-7; V: TRBV7-8; size: NA; CDR3: CASSPSYEQYF; DNA: TGTGCCAGCAGCCCCAGCTACGAGCAGTACTTC
D: TRBD1; J: TRBJ1-3; V: TRBV7-2; size: NA; CDR3: CASSIQGAGNTIYF; DNA: TGTGCCAGCAGCATACAGGGGGCGGGAAACACCATATATTTT
D: NA; J: TRBJ2-3; V: TRBV21-1; size: NA; CDR3: CASSNPCFVEGDGTNTQYF; DNA: TGTGCCAGCAGCAACCCCTGTTTTGTTGAGGGGGACGGCACAAATACGCAGTATTTT
D: TRBD2; J: TRBJ2-2; V: TRBV6-6; size: NA; CDR3: CASSRTSGAGELFF; DNA: TGTGCCAGCAGTCGGACTAGCGGGGCCGGGGAGCTGTTTTTT